The rows below give T cell receptor beta chains drawn from one sample of a study of a mutant IDH1 vaccine in newly diagnosed glioma. The method was immunoSEQ multiplex PCR; TCRdb's version includes in-frame clones alone and lacks a portion of them. The table has 50,000 to 65,000 clones, approximately 78% seen once. The specimen was PBMCs, collected from a glioma patient treated with radiotherapy, temozolomide or both. The receptors here all came from a man between 18 and 29 years old with glioma. The CDR3 runs from the conserved cysteine through the conserved F or W. The order of the fields is V gene, D gene, J gene, clone size, CDR3 DNA, CDR3 protein. D genes are given only for firm matches. The size of a clone is reported for some rows only, either as once, few or many, or as a class for expanded clones.

>TRBV4-2|TRBD1|TRBJ1-2|NA
TGTGCCAGCAGCCAAGAGGGACAGAACTATGGCTACACCTTC
CASSQEGQNYGYTF
>TRBV28|TRBD1|TRBJ1-2|NA
TGTGCCACCCGGACAGGGGGCTACTATGGCTACACCTTC
CATRTGGYYGYTF
>TRBV18|NA|TRBJ2-1|NA
TGTGCCAGCTCACCTATAGTGGGCTCCTACAATGAGCAGTTCTTC
CASSPIVGSYNEQFF
>TRBV2|NA|TRBJ1-4|NA
TGTGCCAGCAGTGTACGGGGGGCAGGAGATAATGAAAAACTGTTTTTT
CASSVRGAGDNEKLFF
>TRBV7-2|TRBD2|TRBJ2-2|few
TGTGCCAGCAGCTTAGGAGGGCGGGGGGGCCGAACCGGGGAGCTGTTTTTT
CASSLGGRGGRTGELFF
>TRBV5-1|NA|TRBJ1-1|NA
TGCGCCAGCAGCTTGGTACGGGATATCACTGAAGCTTTCTTT
CASSLVRDITEAFF
>TRBV6-5|NA|TRBJ1-1|NA
TGTGCCAGCAGTCCGACAGGCCTCATGAACACTGAAGCTTTCTTT
CASSPTGLMNTEAFF
>TRBV5-4|NA|TRBJ1-1|NA
TGTGCCAGCAGCTTGGGGGGAACAGGTCTGAACACTGAAGCTTTCTTT
CASSLGGTGLNTEAFF
>TRBV7-9|TRBD1|TRBJ1-1|few
TGTGCCAGCAGCTTAGGCACAGGGGGAGTTAACACTGAAGCTTTCTTT
CASSLGTGGVNTEAFF
>TRBV2|NA|TRBJ1-2|NA
TGTGCCAGCAGTGAAGTAGGAAGGAACTATGGCTACACCTTC
CASSEVGRNYGYTF
>TRBV7-4|NA|TRBJ2-7|once
TGTGCCAGCAGCTCACCCGATGGGACTCCTGCCGGTTCGGGGGAGCAGTACTTC
CASSSPDGTPAGSGEQYF
>TRBV5-6|NA|TRBJ1-2|NA
TGTGCCAGCAGCTTCCTAGGGGGGGCCTATGGCTACACCTTC
CASSFLGGAYGYTF
>TRBV28|NA|TRBJ2-7|NA
TGTGCCAGCAGAATTAGCAGTTTCCCCTCCTACGAGCAGTACTTC
CASRISSFPSYEQYF
>TRBV7-3|TRBD2|TRBJ2-2|NA
TGTGCCAGCAGTCCTACGGGAGCGGGAGGTCTTGACGGGGAGCTGTTTTTT
CASSPTGAGGLDGELFF
>TRBV19|TRBD2|TRBJ2-1|NA
TGTGCCAGTAGTATTCGGTCGGGACTAGCGGACAATGAGCAGTTCTTC
CASSIRSGLADNEQFF
>TRBV2|TRBD1|TRBJ1-3|NA
TGTGCCAGCAGTGAAGCGCTAGGGACAGGAGCTGGAAACACCATATATTTT
CASSEALGTGAGNTIYF
>TRBV4-1|TRBD1|TRBJ2-7|NA
TGCGCCAGCAGCCAAACAGGGGCCGGAGCCTACGAGCAGTACTTC
CASSQTGAGAYEQYF
>TRBV2|TRBD1|TRBJ2-1|NA
TGTGCCAGCAGTCTGGACAGGGTCTCCTACAATGAGCAGTTCTTC
CASSLDRVSYNEQFF
>TRBV18|NA|TRBJ1-1|NA
TGTGCCAGCTCACAGGACCTCAACACTGAAGCTTTCTTT
CASSQDLNTEAFF
>TRBV27|NA|TRBJ2-7|NA
TGTGCCAGCAGTTTGGACGTCTCCTACGAGCAGTACTTC
CASSLDVSYEQYF
>TRBV5-5|NA|TRBJ2-3|NA
TGTGCCAGCAGGTCCGGGACTCCAACCCGCACAGATACGCAGTATTTT
CASRSGTPTRTDTQYF
>TRBV30|NA|TRBJ1-2|NA
TGTGCCTGGAGTGTCCGTGCGGCGGGTACCTACACCTTC
CAWSVRAAGTYTF